Sequencing of this TCR beta chain was carried out in a study of regulatory T cells in long-lasting Graves disease. General study findings and limits: Persistent Graves' patients possessed reduced TCR diversity relative to recently diagnosed ones.

This clonotype has just a few counts. Its antigen is unidentified. CDR3 regions were amplified by Arm-PCR using iRepertoire HTBI primers to build TCR beta libraries. TCRdb redid the calling of the multiplex PCR reads with MiXCR, one entry per CDR3 protein. This table has under 500,000 distinct CDR3 sequences, around 21% appearing once. CDR1 is LGHNA, CDR2 YSLEER, per germline. V lost 0 bases, J lost 8 bases, and 8 bases stayed unmatched. The CDR3 is made up of 17 amino acids. Sample time point: persistent/refractory GD, antithyroid drugs over 5 years with positive TRAb. Following extraction of RNA from PBMCs, that RNA was used to make the TCR library. Into tubes containing EDTA, about 9.6 milliliters of peripheral blood were drawn.

This chain joins TRBV4-3 and TRBJ1-4, with TRBD1 identical over 11 bases. This sequence originates from a female donor with Graves disease. The sequenced sample was peripheral blood mononuclear cells (PBMCs), obtained when the disease was refractory, from a patient treated with antithyroid drugs. The CDR3, as DNA: TGCGCCAGCAGCCAAGAAAAAACCGGGACAGGGGGGGAAAAACTGTTTTTT. It specifies CASSQEKTGTGGEKLFF.